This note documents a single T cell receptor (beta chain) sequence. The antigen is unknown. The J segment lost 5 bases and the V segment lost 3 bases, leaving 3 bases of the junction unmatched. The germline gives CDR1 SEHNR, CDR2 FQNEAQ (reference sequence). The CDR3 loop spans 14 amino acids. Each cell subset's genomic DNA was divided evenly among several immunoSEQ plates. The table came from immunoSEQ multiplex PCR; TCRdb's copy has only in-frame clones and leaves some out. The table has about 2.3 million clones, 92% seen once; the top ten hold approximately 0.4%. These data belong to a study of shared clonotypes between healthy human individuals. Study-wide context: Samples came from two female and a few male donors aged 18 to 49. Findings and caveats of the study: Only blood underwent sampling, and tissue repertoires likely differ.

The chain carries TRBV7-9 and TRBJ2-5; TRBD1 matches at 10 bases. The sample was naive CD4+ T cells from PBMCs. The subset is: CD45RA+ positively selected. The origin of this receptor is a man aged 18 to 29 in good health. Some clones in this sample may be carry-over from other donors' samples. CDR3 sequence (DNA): TGTGCCAGCAGCTTCCGGGACAGGGGTGAGACCCAGTACTTC. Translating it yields CASSFRDRGETQYF.